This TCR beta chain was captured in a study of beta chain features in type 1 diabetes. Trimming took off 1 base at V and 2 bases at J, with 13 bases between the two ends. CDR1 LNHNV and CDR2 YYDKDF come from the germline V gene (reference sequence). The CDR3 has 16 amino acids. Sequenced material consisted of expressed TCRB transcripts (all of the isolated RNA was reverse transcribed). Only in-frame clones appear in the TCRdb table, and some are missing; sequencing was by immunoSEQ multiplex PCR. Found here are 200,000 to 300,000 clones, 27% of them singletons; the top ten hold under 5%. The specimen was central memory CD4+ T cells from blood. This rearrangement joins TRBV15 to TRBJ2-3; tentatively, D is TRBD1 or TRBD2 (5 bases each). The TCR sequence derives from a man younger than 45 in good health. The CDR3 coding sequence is TGTGCCACCAGCAGAGGATTGACAGCGGTCACAGATACGCAGTATTTT. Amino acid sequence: CATSRGLTAVTDTQYF.